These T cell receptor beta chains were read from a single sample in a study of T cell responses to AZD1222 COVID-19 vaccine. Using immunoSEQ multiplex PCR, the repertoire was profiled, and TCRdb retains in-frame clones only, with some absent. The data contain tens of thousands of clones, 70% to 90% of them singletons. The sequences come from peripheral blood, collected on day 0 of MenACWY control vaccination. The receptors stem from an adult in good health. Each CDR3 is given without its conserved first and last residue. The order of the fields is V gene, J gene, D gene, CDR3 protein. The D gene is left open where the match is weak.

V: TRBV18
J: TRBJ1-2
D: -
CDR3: ASSPSRGAGNGYT

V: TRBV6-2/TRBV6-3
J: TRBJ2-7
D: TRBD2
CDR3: ASSQKLAGLYEQY

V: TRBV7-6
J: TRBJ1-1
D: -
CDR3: ASSASYRVTEAF

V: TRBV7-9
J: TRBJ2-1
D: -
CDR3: ASSLQWATYNEQF

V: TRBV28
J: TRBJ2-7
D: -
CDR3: ASSFGGQGSYEQY

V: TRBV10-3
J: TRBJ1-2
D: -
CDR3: AISVEADGYT

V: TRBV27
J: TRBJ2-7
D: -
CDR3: ASSLGRTYEQY

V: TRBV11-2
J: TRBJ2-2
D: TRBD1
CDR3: ASSRTGDTGELF

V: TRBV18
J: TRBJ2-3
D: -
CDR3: ASPQSPTDTQY

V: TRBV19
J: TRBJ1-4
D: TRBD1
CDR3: ASSPRGQTTNEKLF

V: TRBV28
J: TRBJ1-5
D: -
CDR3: ASSLSRQPQH

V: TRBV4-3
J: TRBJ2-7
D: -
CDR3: ASSQYSGEDYEQY

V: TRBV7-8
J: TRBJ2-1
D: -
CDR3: ASSSALSASLYNEQF

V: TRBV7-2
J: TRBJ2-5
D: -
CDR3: ASSGSSQETQY

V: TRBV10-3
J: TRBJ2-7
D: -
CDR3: AISAGRELYEQY